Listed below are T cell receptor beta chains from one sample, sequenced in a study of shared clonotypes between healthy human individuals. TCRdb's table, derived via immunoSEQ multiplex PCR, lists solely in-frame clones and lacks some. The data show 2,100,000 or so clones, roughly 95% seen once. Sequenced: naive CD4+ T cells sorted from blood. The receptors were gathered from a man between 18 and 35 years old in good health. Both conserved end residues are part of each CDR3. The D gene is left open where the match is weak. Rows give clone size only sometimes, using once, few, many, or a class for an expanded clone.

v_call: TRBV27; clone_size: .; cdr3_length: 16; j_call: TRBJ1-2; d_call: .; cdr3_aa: CASSGGTSFGVYGYTF; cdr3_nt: TGTGCCAGCAGTGGGGGGACGAGCTTTGGGGTCTATGGCTACACCTTC
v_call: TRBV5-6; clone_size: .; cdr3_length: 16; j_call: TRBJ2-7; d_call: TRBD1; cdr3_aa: CASRLEGGTGANEQYF; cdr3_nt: TGTGCCAGCAGGCTCGAAGGAGGGACAGGGGCCAACGAGCAGTACTTC
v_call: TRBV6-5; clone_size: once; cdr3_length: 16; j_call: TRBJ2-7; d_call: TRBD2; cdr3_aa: CASSYSGTSVAYEQYF; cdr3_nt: TGTGCCAGCAGTTACTCTGGGACTAGCGTTGCCTACGAGCAGTACTTC
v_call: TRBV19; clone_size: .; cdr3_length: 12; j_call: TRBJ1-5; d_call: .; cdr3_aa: CASSPRNQPQHF; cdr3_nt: TGTGCCAGTAGTCCTCGCAATCAGCCCCAGCATTTT
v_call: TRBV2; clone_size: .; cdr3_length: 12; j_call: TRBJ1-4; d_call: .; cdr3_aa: CASRQDDEKLFF; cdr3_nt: TGTGCCAGCCGACAGGACGATGAAAAACTGTTTTTT
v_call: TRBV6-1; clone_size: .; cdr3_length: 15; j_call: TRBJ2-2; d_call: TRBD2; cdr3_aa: CASTRGGISTGELFF; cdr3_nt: TGTGCCAGCACCCGGGGGGGTATAAGCACCGGGGAGCTGTTTTTT
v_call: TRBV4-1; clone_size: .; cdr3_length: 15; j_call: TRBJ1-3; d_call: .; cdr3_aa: CASSLRIFSGNTIYF; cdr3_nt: TGCGCCAGCAGCCTCCGTATATTCTCTGGAAACACCATATATTTT
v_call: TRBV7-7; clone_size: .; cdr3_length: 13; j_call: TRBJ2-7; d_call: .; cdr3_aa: CASSSSRGYEQYF; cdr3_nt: TGTGCTAGCAGCTCCTCCAGGGGCTACGAGCAGTACTTC
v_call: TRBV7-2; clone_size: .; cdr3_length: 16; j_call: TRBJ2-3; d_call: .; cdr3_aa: CASSLQSRWSGDTQYF; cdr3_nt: TGTGCCAGCAGCTTACAATCTCGCTGGAGCGGAGATACGCAGTATTTT
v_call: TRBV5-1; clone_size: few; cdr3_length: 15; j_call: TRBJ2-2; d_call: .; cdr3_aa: CASSLGTGNTGELFF; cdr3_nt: TGCGCCAGCAGCTTGGGCACAGGGAACACCGGGGAGCTGTTTTTT
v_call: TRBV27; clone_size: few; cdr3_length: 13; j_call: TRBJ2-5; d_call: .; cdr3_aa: CASSPRVEETQYF; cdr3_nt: TGTGCCAGCAGTCCCAGGGTTGAAGAGACCCAGTACTTC
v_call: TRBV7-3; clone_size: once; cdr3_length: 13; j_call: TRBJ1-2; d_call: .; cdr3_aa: CASSSHDNYGYTF; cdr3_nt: TGTGCCAGCAGTTCACACGATAACTATGGCTACACCTTC
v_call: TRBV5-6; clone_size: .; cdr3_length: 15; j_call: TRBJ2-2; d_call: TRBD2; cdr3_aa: CASSSSRGVDGELFF; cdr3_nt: TGTGCCAGCAGCTCTTCCCGGGGGGTTGACGGGGAGCTGTTTTTT
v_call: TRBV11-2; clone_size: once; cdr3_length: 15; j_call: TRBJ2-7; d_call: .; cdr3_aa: CASSSPGTKTYEQYF; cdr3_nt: TGTGCCAGCAGCTCCCCTGGGACGAAAACCTACGAGCAGTACTTC
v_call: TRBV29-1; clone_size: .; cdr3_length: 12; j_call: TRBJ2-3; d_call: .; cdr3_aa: CSVAANTDTQYF; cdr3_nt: TGCAGCGTTGCTGCGAACACAGATACGCAGTATTTT
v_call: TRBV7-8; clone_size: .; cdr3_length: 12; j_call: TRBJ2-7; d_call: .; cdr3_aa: CASSFLSYEQYF; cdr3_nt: TGTGCCAGCAGCTTCCTAAGCTACGAGCAGTACTTC
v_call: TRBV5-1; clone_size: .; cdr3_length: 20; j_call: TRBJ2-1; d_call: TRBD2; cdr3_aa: CASSLERTSGYFSSYNEQFF; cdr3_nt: TGCGCCAGCAGCTTGGAGCGGACTAGCGGCTACTTCAGCTCCTACAATGAGCAGTTCTTC
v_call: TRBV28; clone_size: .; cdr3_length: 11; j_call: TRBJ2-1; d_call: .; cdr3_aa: CASSSLREQFF; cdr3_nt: TGTGCCAGCAGTTCCCTCAGGGAGCAGTTCTTC
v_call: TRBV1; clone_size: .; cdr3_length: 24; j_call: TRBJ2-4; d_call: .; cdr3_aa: CTSSQDHRGNAHTYLIAAKNIQYF; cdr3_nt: TGCACCAGCAGCCAAGATCACAGAGGGAATGCCCACACGTACCTGATAGCGGCCAAAAACATTCAGTACTTC
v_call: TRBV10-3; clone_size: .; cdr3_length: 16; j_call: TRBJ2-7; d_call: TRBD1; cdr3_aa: CAISDGDRGSPYEQYF; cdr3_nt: TGTGCCATCAGTGATGGGGACAGGGGGTCCCCCTACGAGCAGTACTTC
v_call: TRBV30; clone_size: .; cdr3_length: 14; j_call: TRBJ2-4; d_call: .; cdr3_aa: CAWSEGDPKNIQYF; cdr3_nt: TGTGCCTGGAGTGAGGGGGACCCCAAAAACATTCAGTACTTC
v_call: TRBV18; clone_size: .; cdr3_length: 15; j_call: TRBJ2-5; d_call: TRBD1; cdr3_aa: CASSLIQGSQETQYF; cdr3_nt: TGTGCCAGCTCACTAATACAGGGGTCCCAAGAGACCCAGTACTTC
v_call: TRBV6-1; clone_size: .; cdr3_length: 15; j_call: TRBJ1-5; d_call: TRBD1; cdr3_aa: CASSPGTGGNQPQHF; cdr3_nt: TGTGCCAGCAGCCCCGGGACAGGGGGCAATCAGCCCCAGCATTTT
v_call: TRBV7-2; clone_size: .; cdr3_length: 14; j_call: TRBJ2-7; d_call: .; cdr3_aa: CASRGELALNEQYF; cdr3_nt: TGTGCCAGCAGGGGGGAACTAGCTTTAAACGAGCAGTACTTC
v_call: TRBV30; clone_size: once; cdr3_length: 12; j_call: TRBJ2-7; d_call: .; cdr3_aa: CAWSRAGAEQYF; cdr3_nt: TGTGCCTGGAGTAGGGCGGGGGCCGAGCAGTACTTC
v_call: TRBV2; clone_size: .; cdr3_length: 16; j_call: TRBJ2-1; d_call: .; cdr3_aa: CASSFSQAASYNEQFF; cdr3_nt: TGTGCCAGCTCTTTCTCCCAAGCGGCCTCCTACAATGAGCAGTTCTTC
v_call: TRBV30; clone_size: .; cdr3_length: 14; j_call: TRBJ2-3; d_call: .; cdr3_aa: CAWAAGAFTDTQYF; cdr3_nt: TGTGCCTGGGCGGCAGGGGCCTTCACAGATACGCAGTATTTT
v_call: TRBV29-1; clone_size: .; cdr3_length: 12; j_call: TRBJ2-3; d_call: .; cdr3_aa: CSVVGGTDTQYF; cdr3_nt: TGCAGCGTTGTAGGGGGCACAGATACGCAGTATTTT
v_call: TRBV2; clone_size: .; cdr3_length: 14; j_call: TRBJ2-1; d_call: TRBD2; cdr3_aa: CASRLAGSYDEQFF; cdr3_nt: TGTGCCAGCAGGTTAGCGGGCTCATACGATGAGCAGTTCTTC
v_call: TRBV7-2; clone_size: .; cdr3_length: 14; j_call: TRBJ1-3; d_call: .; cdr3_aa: CASSLRGADNTIYF; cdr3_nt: TGTGCCAGCAGCTTAAGGGGGGCGGATAACACCATATATTTT
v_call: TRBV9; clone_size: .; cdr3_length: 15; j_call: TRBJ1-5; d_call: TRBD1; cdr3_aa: CASSVGGTENQPQHF; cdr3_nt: TGTGCCAGCAGCGTAGGTGGGACAGAGAATCAGCCCCAGCATTTT
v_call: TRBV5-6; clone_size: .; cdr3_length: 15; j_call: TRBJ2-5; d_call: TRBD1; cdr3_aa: CASSLELTGTKTQYF; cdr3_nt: TGTGCCAGCAGCTTGGAACTGACAGGGACGAAGACCCAGTACTTC
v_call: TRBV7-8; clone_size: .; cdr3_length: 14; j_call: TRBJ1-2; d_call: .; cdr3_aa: CASSLEVNGYGYTF; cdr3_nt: TGTGCCAGCAGCTTAGAGGTCAATGGCTATGGCTACACCTTC